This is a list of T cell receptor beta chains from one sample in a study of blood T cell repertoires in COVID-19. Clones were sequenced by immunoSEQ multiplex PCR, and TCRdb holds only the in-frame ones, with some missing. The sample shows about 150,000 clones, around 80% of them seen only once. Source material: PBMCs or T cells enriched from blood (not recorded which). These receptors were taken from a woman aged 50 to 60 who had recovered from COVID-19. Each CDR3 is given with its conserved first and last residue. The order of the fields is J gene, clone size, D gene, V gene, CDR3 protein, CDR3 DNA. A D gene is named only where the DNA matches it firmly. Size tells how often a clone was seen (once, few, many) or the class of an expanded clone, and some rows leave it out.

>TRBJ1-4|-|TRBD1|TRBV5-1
CASSLGGGTGDEKLFF
TGCGCCAGCAGCTTGGGAGGCGGGACAGGGGACGAAAAACTGTTTTTT
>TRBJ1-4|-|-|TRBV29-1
CSVEKWGASEKLFF
TGCAGCGTTGAAAAGTGGGGCGCTAGTGAAAAACTGTTTTTT
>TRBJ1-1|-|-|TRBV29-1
CSVGQNTEAFF
TGCAGCGTGGGACAGAACACTGAAGCTTTCTTT
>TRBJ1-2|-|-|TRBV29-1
CSVNRDYGYTF
TGCAGCGTTAACCGGGACTATGGCTACACCTTC
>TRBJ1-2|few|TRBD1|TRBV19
CASSQPGGGYGYTF
TGTGCCAGTAGTCAACCAGGGGGCGGCTATGGCTACACCTTC
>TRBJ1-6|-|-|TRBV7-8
CASTLTGRTPLHF
TGTGCCAGCACCTTAACAGGGCGGACACCCCTCCACTTT
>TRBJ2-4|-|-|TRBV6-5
CASSTQQENIQYF
TGTGCCAGCAGTACCCAACAGGAGAACATTCAGTACTTC
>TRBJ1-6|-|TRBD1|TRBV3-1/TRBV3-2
CASSQWGQGQNSPLHF
TGTGCCAGCAGCCAATGGGGACAGGGGCAGAATTCACCCCTCCACTTT
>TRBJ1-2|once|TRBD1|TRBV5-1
CASSAGTGGNYGYTF
TGCGCCAGCAGCGCCGGGACAGGGGGCAACTATGGCTACACCTTC
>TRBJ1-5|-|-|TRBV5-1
CASSLQGGNQPQHF
TGCGCCAGCAGCTTACAGGGAGGCAATCAGCCCCAGCATTTT
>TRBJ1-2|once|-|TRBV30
CAWSVQGQGGCDYGYTF
TGTGCCTGGAGTGTACAAGGGCAGGGTGGTTGTGACTATGGCTACACCTTC
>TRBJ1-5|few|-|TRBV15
CATSPGSYSNQPQHF
TGTGCCACCAGCCCGGGGTCATATAGCAATCAGCCCCAGCATTTT
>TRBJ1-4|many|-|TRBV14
CASSPDRYNEKLFF
TGTGCCAGCAGCCCCGACAGGTATAATGAAAAACTGTTTTTT
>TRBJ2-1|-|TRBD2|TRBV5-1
CASSLDLAGGNEQFF
TGCGCCAGCAGCTTGGATTTAGCGGGGGGCAATGAGCAGTTCTTC
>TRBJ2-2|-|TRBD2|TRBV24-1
CATSDFLAGGDNTGELFF
TGTGCCACCAGTGATTTCCTAGCGGGGGGCGATAACACCGGGGAGCTGTTTTTT
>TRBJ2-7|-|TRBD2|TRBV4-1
CASSLAGGKTPYEQYF
TGCGCCAGCAGCTTAGCGGGGGGGAAAACTCCCTACGAGCAGTACTTC
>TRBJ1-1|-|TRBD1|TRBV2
CASRSGQGRTAFF
TGTGCCAGCAGATCGGGACAGGGGCGAACGGCTTTCTTT
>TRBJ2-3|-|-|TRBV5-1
CASSLAGGLLTSTDTQYF
TGCGCCAGCAGCTTGGCGGGGGGCCTGCTAACTAGCACAGATACGCAGTATTTT
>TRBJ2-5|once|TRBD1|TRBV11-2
CASSFPATGTGKETQYF
TGTGCCAGCAGTTTTCCAGCCACCGGGACAGGGAAAGAGACCCAGTACTTC
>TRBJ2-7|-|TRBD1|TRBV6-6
CASSYSGTGPHEQYF
TGTGCCAGCAGTTACTCCGGGACAGGCCCCCACGAGCAGTACTTC
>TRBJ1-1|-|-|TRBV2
CASRDFLNTEAFF
TGTGCCAGCAGGGACTTTTTGAACACTGAAGCTTTCTTT
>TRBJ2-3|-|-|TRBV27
CASRQPSTDTQYF
TGTGCCAGCAGACAGCCTAGCACAGATACGCAGTATTTT
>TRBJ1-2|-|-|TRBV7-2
CASSTNYVGSGYTF
TGTGCCAGCAGCACAAACTACGTCGGGAGTGGCTACACCTTC
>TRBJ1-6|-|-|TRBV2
CASLWDFSNSPLHF
TGTGCCAGCCTTTGGGACTTTTCTAATTCACCCCTCCACTTT
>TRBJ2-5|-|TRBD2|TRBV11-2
CASSLDRTSAQETQYF
TGTGCCAGCAGCTTAGATAGGACTAGCGCGCAAGAGACCCAGTACTTC
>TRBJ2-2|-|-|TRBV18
CASSRGGENTGELFF
TGTGCCAGCTCACGCGGCGGGGAGAACACCGGGGAGCTGTTTTTT
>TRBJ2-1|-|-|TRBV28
CASSLATPVNEQFF
TGTGCCAGCAGTTTAGCTACCCCGGTCAATGAGCAGTTCTTC
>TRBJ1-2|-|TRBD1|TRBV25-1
CASSGTGLYGYTF
TGTGCCAGCAGTGGGACAGGGCTCTATGGCTACACCTTC
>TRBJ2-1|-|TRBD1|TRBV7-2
CASSPGTGFYNEQFF
TGTGCCAGCAGCCCCGGGACAGGCTTCTACAATGAGCAGTTCTTC
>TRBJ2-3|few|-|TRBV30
CAWRGVGTDTQYF
TGTGCCTGGAGAGGGGTGGGCACAGATACGCAGTATTTT
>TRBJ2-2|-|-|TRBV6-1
CASSEYVATPNTGELFF
TGTGCCAGCAGTGAATATGTGGCCACACCGAACACCGGGGAGCTGTTTTTT
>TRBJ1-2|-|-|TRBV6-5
CASSYSGHNYGYTF
TGTGCCAGCAGTTACTCGGGACATAACTATGGCTACACCTTC
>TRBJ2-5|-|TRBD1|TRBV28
CASSLGGTGRQTQYF
TGTGCCAGCAGTTTAGGTGGGACAGGGCGGCAGACCCAGTACTTC
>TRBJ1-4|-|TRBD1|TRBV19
CASSTGTATNEKLFF
TGTGCCAGTAGTACCGGGACAGCCACTAATGAAAAACTGTTTTTT
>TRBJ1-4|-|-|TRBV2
CASSTAGIQGNEKLFF
TGTGCCAGCAGTACGGCAGGGATTCAGGGTAATGAAAAACTGTTTTTT
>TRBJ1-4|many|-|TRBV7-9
CASCLAGLNEKLFF
TGTGCCAGCTGCTTGGCAGGGCTTAATGAAAAACTGTTTTTT
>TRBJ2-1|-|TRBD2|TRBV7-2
CASGLAGSDEQFF
TGTGCCAGCGGACTAGCGGGGAGCGATGAGCAGTTCTTC
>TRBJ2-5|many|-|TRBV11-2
CASSLGTVPQETQYF
TGTGCCAGCAGCTTAGGGACAGTGCCCCAAGAGACCCAGTACTTC
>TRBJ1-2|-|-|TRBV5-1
CASSTPGLFTF
TGCGCCAGCAGCACCCCGGGACTGTTCACCTTC
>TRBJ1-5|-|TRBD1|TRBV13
CASSARDSPQPQHF
TGTGCCAGCAGCGCTAGGGACAGTCCACAGCCCCAGCATTTT
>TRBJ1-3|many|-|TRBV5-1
CASSLGGTPGNTIYF
TGCGCCAGCAGCTTGGGCGGGACTCCTGGAAACACCATATATTTT
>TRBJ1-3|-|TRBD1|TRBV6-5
CASRDGTGGTIYF
TGTGCCAGCAGGGACGGGACAGGGGGCACCATATATTTT
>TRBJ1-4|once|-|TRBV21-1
CASTLEHEKLFF
TGTGCCAGCACCTTGGAGCATGAAAAACTGTTTTTT
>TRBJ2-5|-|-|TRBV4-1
CASSQSIGQIQETQYF
TGCGCCAGCAGCCAGAGCATTGGACAAATCCAAGAGACCCAGTACTTC
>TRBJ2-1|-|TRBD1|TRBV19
CASSMRRVSRTGGYNEQFF
TGTGCCAGTAGTATGCGAAGGGTCAGCCGTACAGGGGGGTACAATGAGCAGTTCTTC
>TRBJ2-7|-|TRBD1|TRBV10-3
CAIPGPQGAGEQYF
TGTGCCATCCCAGGACCACAGGGGGCTGGGGAGCAGTACTTC
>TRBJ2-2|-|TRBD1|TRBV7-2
CASSPTGDTGELFF
TGTGCCAGCAGCCCGACAGGGGACACCGGGGAGCTGTTTTTT
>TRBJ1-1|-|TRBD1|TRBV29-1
CSVTGVGTEAFF
TGCAGCGTAACAGGGGTGGGCACTGAAGCTTTCTTT
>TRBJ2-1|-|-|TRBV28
CASSFGGSTYNEQFF
TGTGCCAGCAGTTTCGGGGGTTCAACCTACAATGAGCAGTTCTTC
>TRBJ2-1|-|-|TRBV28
CASNPQGLNNEQFF
TGTGCCAGCAACCCTCAGGGGCTGAACAATGAGCAGTTCTTC
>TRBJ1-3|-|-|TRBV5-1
CASSLEPRVGNTIYF
TGCGCCAGCAGCTTGGAGCCACGAGTTGGAAACACCATATATTTT
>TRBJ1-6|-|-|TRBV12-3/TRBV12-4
CASSLERGSPLHF
TGTGCCAGCAGTTTAGAAAGGGGATCACCCCTCCACTTT
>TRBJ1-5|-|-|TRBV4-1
CASSQDVGTAQHF
TGCGCCAGCAGCCAAGATGTCGGAACAGCCCAGCATTTT
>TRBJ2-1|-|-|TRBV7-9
CASSLAQSSYNEQFF
TGTGCCAGCAGCTTGGCACAGAGCTCCTACAATGAGCAGTTCTTC
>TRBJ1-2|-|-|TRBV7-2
CASSPRGYGYTF
TGTGCCAGCAGCCCTCGAGGATATGGCTACACCTTC
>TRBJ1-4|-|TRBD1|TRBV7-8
CASSLGQGGRLFF
TGTGCCAGCAGCTTAGGACAGGGCGGTCGACTGTTTTTT
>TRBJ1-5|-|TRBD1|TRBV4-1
CASSQDQGTGYQPQHF
TGCGCCAGCAGCCAAGATCAGGGGACAGGGTATCAGCCCCAGCATTTT
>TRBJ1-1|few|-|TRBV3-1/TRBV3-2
CASSPQGLVMRAFF
TGTGCCAGCAGCCCCCAGGGGCTTGTAATGCGAGCTTTCTTT
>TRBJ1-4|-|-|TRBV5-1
CASSLERATNEKLFF
TGCGCCAGCAGCTTGGAGAGGGCAACTAATGAAAAACTGTTTTTT
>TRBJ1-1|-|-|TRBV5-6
CASSAQGYTEAFF
TGTGCCAGCAGCGCCCAGGGTTACACTGAAGCTTTCTTT